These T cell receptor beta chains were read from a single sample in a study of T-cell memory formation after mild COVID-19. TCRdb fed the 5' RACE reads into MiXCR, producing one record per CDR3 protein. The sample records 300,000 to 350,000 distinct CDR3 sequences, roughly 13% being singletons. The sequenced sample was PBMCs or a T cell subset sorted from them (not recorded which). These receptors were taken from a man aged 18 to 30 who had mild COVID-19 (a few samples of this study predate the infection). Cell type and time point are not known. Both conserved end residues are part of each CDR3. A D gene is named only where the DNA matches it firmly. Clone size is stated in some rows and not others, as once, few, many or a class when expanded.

CDR3 protein: CASSSTSGIYEQYF; CDR3 DNA: TGCGCCAGCAGCTCGACTAGCGGGATCTACGAGCAGTACTTC; D gene: TRBD2; V gene: TRBV5-1; J gene: TRBJ2-7; clone size: many
CDR3 protein: CASSPGTGTADTEAFF; CDR3 DNA: TGTGCCAGCAGCCCCGGGACAGGGACGGCAGACACTGAAGCTTTCTTT; D gene: TRBD1; V gene: TRBV7-6; J gene: TRBJ1-1; clone size: -
CDR3 protein: CSASMSVSNSPLHF; CDR3 DNA: TGCAGTGCTAGTATGTCGGTCTCCAATTCACCCCTCCACTTT; D gene: -; V gene: TRBV20-1; J gene: TRBJ1-6; clone size: many
CDR3 protein: CDCGHYSNQPQHF; CDR3 DNA: TGTGACTGCGGACACTATAGCAATCAGCCCCAGCATTTT; D gene: -; V gene: TRBV28; J gene: TRBJ1-5; clone size: -
CDR3 protein: CASSFGTGETQYF; CDR3 DNA: TGCGCCAGCAGCTTCGGGACAGGAGAGACCCAGTACTTC; D gene: TRBD1; V gene: TRBV5-1; J gene: TRBJ2-5; clone size: few
CDR3 protein: CASSYSRGHGAYEQYF; CDR3 DNA: TGTGCCAGCAGTTACTCGAGGGGACACGGGGCCTACGAGCAGTACTTC; D gene: -; V gene: TRBV6-5; J gene: TRBJ2-7; clone size: few
CDR3 protein: CASRGVDYGYTF; CDR3 DNA: TGTGCCAGCAGGGGGGTGGACTATGGCTACACCTTC; D gene: -; V gene: TRBV6-5; J gene: TRBJ1-2; clone size: -
CDR3 protein: CSAADRLARETQYF; CDR3 DNA: TGCAGTGCGGCGGACAGGTTAGCACGGGAGACCCAGTACTTC; D gene: TRBD1; V gene: TRBV20-1; J gene: TRBJ2-5; clone size: -
CDR3 protein: CASATGNEQFF; CDR3 DNA: TGTGCCAGTGCAACAGGTAATGAGCAGTTCTTC; D gene: -; V gene: TRBV6-2/TRBV6-3; J gene: TRBJ2-1; clone size: -
CDR3 protein: CSVGDPWSTDTQYF; CDR3 DNA: TGCAGCGTAGGGGACCCGTGGAGCACAGATACGCAGTATTTT; D gene: -; V gene: TRBV29-1; J gene: TRBJ2-3; clone size: few
CDR3 protein: CASSLGSALYEQYF; CDR3 DNA: TGTGCCAGCAGCTTAGGGTCAGCGCTCTACGAGCAGTACTTC; D gene: -; V gene: TRBV7-9; J gene: TRBJ2-7; clone size: -
CDR3 protein: CSARRTGLSTEAFF; CDR3 DNA: TGCAGTGCTAGAAGGACAGGGCTCTCCACTGAAGCTTTCTTT; D gene: TRBD1; V gene: TRBV20-1; J gene: TRBJ1-1; clone size: -
CDR3 protein: CASSLRQAEYEQYF; CDR3 DNA: TGCGCCAGCAGCTTGAGGCAGGCTGAGTACGAGCAGTACTTC; D gene: -; V gene: TRBV5-1; J gene: TRBJ2-7; clone size: -
CDR3 protein: CASSKGTAGQRELFF; CDR3 DNA: TGTGCCAGCAGTAAAGGGACGGCCGGCCAGCGGGAGCTGTTTTTT; D gene: -; V gene: TRBV27; J gene: TRBJ2-2; clone size: few
CDR3 protein: CASSLIGDTPRNEQFF; CDR3 DNA: TGTGCCAGCAGCTTAATCGGGGACACCCCAAGGAATGAGCAGTTCTTC; D gene: -; V gene: TRBV7-9; J gene: TRBJ2-1; clone size: few
CDR3 protein: CASSLRRGGRDTQYF; CDR3 DNA: TGTGCCAGCAGCTTAAGGCGGGGGGGCCGAGATACGCAGTATTTT; D gene: TRBD2; V gene: TRBV11-2; J gene: TRBJ2-3; clone size: many
CDR3 protein: CASSDRGASTDTQYF; CDR3 DNA: TGTGCCAGCAGTGACCGGGGCGCAAGCACAGATACGCAGTATTTT; D gene: -; V gene: TRBV6-4; J gene: TRBJ2-3; clone size: many
CDR3 protein: CASSELTKGEQFF; CDR3 DNA: TGTGCCAGCAGTGAACTAACGAAAGGCGAGCAGTTCTTC; D gene: -; V gene: TRBV2; J gene: TRBJ2-1; clone size: -
CDR3 protein: CASSHVRGRSYNEQFF; CDR3 DNA: TGCGCCAGCAGCCACGTTAGGGGTAGGTCCTACAATGAGCAGTTCTTC; D gene: -; V gene: TRBV4-1; J gene: TRBJ2-1; clone size: -
CDR3 protein: CASSRDQAGGPGTQYF; CDR3 DNA: TGTGCCAGCAGCCGAGACCAAGCGGGGGGCCCAGGGACCCAGTACTTC; D gene: TRBD2; V gene: TRBV7-2; J gene: TRBJ2-5; clone size: -
CDR3 protein: CASSPSGMKTQYF; CDR3 DNA: TGTGCCAGCAGTCCTAGCGGGATGAAGACCCAGTACTTC; D gene: TRBD2; V gene: TRBV6-5; J gene: TRBJ2-5; clone size: few
CDR3 protein: CASSERWTGELFF; CDR3 DNA: TGTGCCAGCAGTGAACGATGGACCGGGGAGCTGTTTTTT; D gene: -; V gene: TRBV6-4; J gene: TRBJ2-2; clone size: few
CDR3 protein: CASSPGTEELSFF; CDR3 DNA: TGTGCCAGCTCACCTGGGACAGAAGAGTTGTCTTTCTTT; D gene: TRBD1; V gene: TRBV18; J gene: TRBJ1-1; clone size: few
CDR3 protein: CASSLRGISYNEQFF; CDR3 DNA: TGTGCCAGCAGCCTCAGGGGTATATCCTACAATGAGCAGTTCTTC; D gene: -; V gene: TRBV11-2; J gene: TRBJ2-1; clone size: few
CDR3 protein: CASSLAFGASNEKLFF; CDR3 DNA: TGTGCCAGCAGCTTAGCTTTCGGGGCCTCTAATGAAAAACTGTTTTTT; D gene: -; V gene: TRBV7-2; J gene: TRBJ1-4; clone size: -
CDR3 protein: CATSDIGQGNIQYF; CDR3 DNA: TGTGCCACCAGTGATATCGGACAGGGAAACATTCAGTACTTC; D gene: TRBD1; V gene: TRBV24-1; J gene: TRBJ2-4; clone size: few
CDR3 protein: CASQGQWDEQFF; CDR3 DNA: TGTGCCAGTCAGGGGCAGTGGGATGAGCAGTTCTTC; D gene: -; V gene: TRBV21-1; J gene: TRBJ2-1; clone size: -
CDR3 protein: CASSYVQGTTNEKLFF; CDR3 DNA: TGTGCCAGCAGTTACGTCCAGGGCACGACTAATGAAAAACTGTTTTTT; D gene: -; V gene: TRBV6-6; J gene: TRBJ1-4; clone size: few
CDR3 protein: CASSEPGGWRDTQYF; CDR3 DNA: TGTGCCAGCAGCGAACCGGGGGGCTGGCGAGATACGCAGTATTTT; D gene: -; V gene: TRBV7-2; J gene: TRBJ2-3; clone size: few
CDR3 protein: CASSPGGVDTGELFF; CDR3 DNA: TGTGCCAGCAGCCCCGGCGGGGTCGACACCGGGGAGCTGTTTTTT; D gene: -; V gene: TRBV14; J gene: TRBJ2-2; clone size: -
CDR3 protein: CASSWGMGGNEQFF; CDR3 DNA: TGTGCCAGCAGTTGGGGTATGGGGGGCAATGAGCAGTTCTTC; D gene: -; V gene: TRBV12-3/TRBV12-4; J gene: TRBJ2-1; clone size: -
CDR3 protein: CASSLGEFRQPQHF; CDR3 DNA: TGTGCCAGCAGCCTGGGGGAGTTCCGTCAGCCCCAGCATTTT; D gene: -; V gene: TRBV7-9; J gene: TRBJ1-5; clone size: -
CDR3 protein: CASSFLAGGPENTGELFF; CDR3 DNA: TGCGCCAGCAGCTTCCTAGCGGGGGGGCCGGAGAACACCGGGGAGCTGTTTTTT; D gene: TRBD2; V gene: TRBV5-1; J gene: TRBJ2-2; clone size: few
CDR3 protein: CASSHQNPYSNQPQHF; CDR3 DNA: TGTGCCAGCAGTCATCAGAACCCCTATAGCAATCAGCCCCAGCATTTT; D gene: -; V gene: TRBV6-6; J gene: TRBJ1-5; clone size: few
CDR3 protein: CASSRDRGSYEQYF; CDR3 DNA: TGTGCCAGCAGCCGGGACAGGGGGTCCTACGAGCAGTACTTC; D gene: TRBD1; V gene: TRBV5-6; J gene: TRBJ2-7; clone size: many
CDR3 protein: CASSPGLAEQETQYF; CDR3 DNA: TGTGCCAGCAGCCCGGGACTAGCAGAGCAAGAGACCCAGTACTTC; D gene: TRBD2; V gene: TRBV13; J gene: TRBJ2-5; clone size: -
CDR3 protein: CASRERWPRETQYF; CDR3 DNA: TGTGCCAGCAGGGAGCGGTGGCCTCGGGAGACCCAGTACTTC; D gene: -; V gene: TRBV2; J gene: TRBJ2-5; clone size: -
CDR3 protein: CSARAGGGTGELFF; CDR3 DNA: TGCAGTGCTAGAGCGGGGGGCGGCACCGGGGAGCTGTTTTTT; D gene: -; V gene: TRBV20-1; J gene: TRBJ2-2; clone size: -
CDR3 protein: CASSESGSYYGYTF; CDR3 DNA: TGCGCCAGCAGTGAGTCAGGCAGCTACTATGGCTACACCTTC; D gene: -; V gene: TRBV10-2; J gene: TRBJ1-2; clone size: -
CDR3 protein: CASSFAGASEYYGYTF; CDR3 DNA: TGTGCCAGCAGCTTTGCCGGGGCGTCGGAGTACTATGGCTACACCTTC; D gene: -; V gene: TRBV7-9; J gene: TRBJ1-2; clone size: few
CDR3 protein: CAISESVAGRGTGELFF; CDR3 DNA: TGTGCCATCAGTGAGTCCGTGGCGGGTCGGGGCACCGGGGAGCTGTTTTTT; D gene: -; V gene: TRBV10-3; J gene: TRBJ2-2; clone size: -
CDR3 protein: CASSFGGTENNEQFF; CDR3 DNA: TGTGCCAGCAGCTTCGGCGGGACAGAGAACAATGAGCAGTTCTTC; D gene: -; V gene: TRBV7-9; J gene: TRBJ2-1; clone size: -
CDR3 protein: CASRKGTGGKNEKLFF; CDR3 DNA: TGCGCCAGCAGGAAAGGGACAGGGGGAAAGAATGAAAAACTGTTTTTT; D gene: TRBD1; V gene: TRBV5-1; J gene: TRBJ1-4; clone size: -
CDR3 protein: CASSLAAGKPTDTQYF; CDR3 DNA: TGTGCCAGCAGCTTAGCGGCAGGGAAACCCACAGATACGCAGTATTTT; D gene: -; V gene: TRBV11-2; J gene: TRBJ2-3; clone size: few
CDR3 protein: CASSSILGLNEKLFF; CDR3 DNA: TGTGCCAGCAGCTCCATCTTAGGACTTAATGAAAAACTGTTTTTT; D gene: -; V gene: TRBV7-9; J gene: TRBJ1-4; clone size: -
CDR3 protein: CASSQVRTGYGYTF; CDR3 DNA: TGCGCCAGCAGCCAAGTAAGGACGGGTTATGGCTACACCTTC; D gene: -; V gene: TRBV4-1; J gene: TRBJ1-2; clone size: many
CDR3 protein: CATSDAGTVGGYTF; CDR3 DNA: TGTGCCACCAGTGACGCTGGCACGGTGGGTGGCTACACCTTC; D gene: -; V gene: TRBV24-1; J gene: TRBJ1-2; clone size: -
CDR3 protein: CASRPDRTYNEQFF; CDR3 DNA: TGTGCCAGCAGGCCGGACAGGACCTACAATGAGCAGTTCTTC; D gene: TRBD1; V gene: TRBV6-2/TRBV6-3; J gene: TRBJ2-1; clone size: few
CDR3 protein: CAWSVEGRRTDTQYF; CDR3 DNA: TGTGCCTGGAGTGTGGAGGGGCGGCGAACAGATACGCAGTATTTT; D gene: -; V gene: TRBV30; J gene: TRBJ2-3; clone size: -